Following are 20 T cell receptor beta chains from one sample sequenced in a study of shared clonotypes between healthy human individuals (dated by TCRdb to the early 2020s). Preparation of the library involved the immunoSEQ multiplex PCR assay. TCRdb carries this immuneACCESS record with in-frame sequences only. Its versions omit some clonotypes, under half of them owing to an unresolved V gene in the studies checked, with the rest unexplained. A total of about 580,000 clones appear in this sample, nearly 98% of them only once. Approximately 0.33% of the sample goes to the ten largest clones. CD8 naive samples were CD45RO-negative cells positively selected for CCR7, giving a CD45RA+CCR7+ population that excluded TemRA cells. The specimen sequenced was naive CD8+ T cells sorted from blood. The sample's cell subset or site label is to be understood as: CD45RA+CCR7+. The receptors were sampled from a man aged 25-45 years in good health.

V and J are TRBV5-4 and TRBJ2-3; weak D call: TRBD2 (7 bases). V was trimmed by 3 bases and J by 2 bases, leaving 16 bases between them. The CDR3 sequence is 16 residues long. CDR1 SGHNT and CDR2 YYREEE come from the germline V gene (reference sequence). The CDR3 here is CASSSNRGAPTDTQYF. CDR3 nucleotide sequence: TGTGCCAGCAGCTCCAACCGGGGGGCCCCCACAGATACGCAGTATTTT. Full variable domain (rest looked up from reference TRBV5-4 and TRBJ2-3): ETGVTQSPTHLIKTRGQQVTLRCSSQSGHNTVSWYQQALGQGPQFIFQYYREEENGRGNFPPRFSGLQFPNYSSELNVNALELDDSALYLCASSSNRGAPTDTQYFGPGTRLTVL.

This clone was seen a few times. V usage is TRBV5-4 and J usage is TRBJ1-2; TRBD1 agrees at 8 bases. The CDR3 is 15 residues long. In germline, CDR1 is SGHNT, CDR2 YYREEE (reference sequence). V lost 4 bases, J lost 6 bases, and 11 bases stayed unmatched. CDR3 DNA sequence: TGTGCCAGCAGCCCGACCAGACAGGGGAGGAATGGCTACACCTTC. Protein product: CASSPTRQGRNGYTF.

V usage is TRBV27 and J usage is TRBJ2-1, with 7 bases that match TRBD2. Germline CDR1 reads MNHEY; CDR2 reads SMNVEV (reference sequence). The CDR3 contains 13 residues. Trimming took 6 bases from V and 12 from J; bases not matched to a gene: 11. The CDR3 DNA reads as TGTGCCAGCAGCCGGGACTATGAGATGAGGCAGTTCTTC. Translation gives CASSRDYEMRQFF.

The rearrangement joins TRBV27 to TRBJ2-1, with D unclear. CDR3 length equals 13 residues. Germline assignment: CDR1 MNHEY and CDR2 SMNVEV (reference sequence). The germline V and J ends were trimmed by 5 bases and 6 bases, with 11 bases remaining between them. The CDR3 DNA sequence: TGTGCCAGCAGTCGACCCTCTCCCAATGAGCAGTTCTTC. Its protein is CASSRPSPNEQFF.

The V gene is TRBV7-9, the J gene TRBJ2-7; D is perhaps TRBD2 (5 bases). CDR3 length: 14 amino acids. Trimming removed 6 bases from V and 6 bases from J, with 18 bases in between. CDR1 is SEHNR and CDR2 is FQNEAQ in the germline V gene (reference sequence). Here the CDR3 DNA reads TGTGCCAGCAGACCCCGGGAAACGCTACGCGAGCAGTACTTC. Residues: CASRPRETLREQYF.

This clone has more than one count but fewer than ten. V gene TRBV5-1 combines with J gene TRBJ1-1; D is ambiguous. CDR3 size: 15 residues. CDR1 SGHRS and CDR2 YFSETQ come from the germline V gene. V was cut by 1 base and J by 3 bases, with 13 bases left in between. The CDR3 reads CASSLRSTPDTEAFF. The DNA for the CDR3 is TGCGCCAGCAGCTTGCGGTCAACCCCAGACACTGAAGCTTTCTTT.

This clone occurred once. The chain has TRBV27 and TRBJ1-1; D is undetermined. V shed 6 bases and J shed 2 bases, with 13 bases lying between them. CDR1 and CDR2 from the germline V gene are MNHEY and SMNVEV (reference sequence). The CDR3 has 14 amino acids. CDR3 nucleotide sequence: TGTGCCAGCAGCGCAGCGGGGTCTAACACTGAAGCTTTCTTT. This gives the protein CASSAAGSNTEAFF.

J is TRBJ2-1 and V is TRBV27; 8 bases are shared with TRBD1. CDR3 length equals 16 residues. In germline, CDR1 is MNHEY, CDR2 SMNVEV (reference sequence). The trim removed 5 bases at V and 3 bases at J, leaving 9 bases unmatched. Written as DNA, the CDR3 is TGTGCCAGCAGTACTCTCGGGACAGGTTACTACAATGAGCAGTTCTTC. It specifies CASSTLGTGYYNEQFF.

This CDR3 reads CASWAGGYQPQHF. CDR3 nucleotide sequence: TGCGCCAGCTGGGCGGGGGGGTATCAGCCCCAGCATTTT. The chain employs TRBV10-2 and TRBJ1-5, with a weak D call TRBD1 (5 bases). The CDR3 is 13 residues long. The V end lost 8 bases, the J end lost 5 bases, and 13 bases lay between the germline ends. The germline V gene has CDR1 WSHSY and CDR2 SAAADI.

The V call is TRBV27, the J call TRBJ2-1; D remains ambiguous. Germline CDR1 reads MNHEY; CDR2 reads SMNVEV (reference sequence). Between the trimmed V and J ends, which lost 3 bases and 2 bases, there was a span of 8 bases. The CDR3 sequence is 14 residues long. CDR3 sequence: CASSFGFAYNEQFF. In DNA form, the CDR3 reads TGTGCCAGCAGTTTCGGGTTCGCCTACAATGAGCAGTTCTTC.

This chain joins TRBV7-9 and TRBJ2-7, with unresolved D. CDR1 and CDR2 from the germline V gene are SEHNR and FQNEAQ (reference sequence). The CDR3 covers 14 residues. V shed 4 bases and J shed 0 bases, with 10 bases lying between them. CDR3 bases: TGTGCCAGCAGCTCGGACCCGAGCTCCTACGAGCAGTACTTC. As protein: CASSSDPSSYEQYF. The whole variable domain, filled in from reference TRBV7-9 and TRBJ2-7, reads DTGVSQNPRHKITKRGQNVTFRCDPISEHNRLYWYRQTLGQGPEFLTYFQNEAQLEKSRLLSDRFSAERPKGSFSTLEIQRTEQGDSAMYLCASSSDPSSYEQYFGPGTRLTVT.

The CDR3 DNA is TGCGCCAGCAGTGGAGGGCTCTTCTACGAGCAGTACTTC. Protein: CASSGGLFYEQYF. V gene TRBV10-2 combines with J gene TRBJ2-7; possible D gene TRBD2, 5 bases. V shed 4 bases and J shed 3 bases, with 10 bases lying between them. This CDR3 has 13 amino acids. Germline lookup yields CDR1 WSHSY and CDR2 SAAADI.

The V call is TRBV4-1, the J call TRBJ2-3; D is unclear. V was shortened by 5 bases and J by 1 base, with 4 bases between the two germline ends. The CDR3 runs to 12 residues. Germline V gene lookup returns CDR1 MGHRA and CDR2 YSYEKL. The CDR3 reads CASSDRTDTQYF. The CDR3 region has the DNA TGCGCCAGCAGCGACCGCACAGATACGCAGTATTTT.

The rearrangement uses TRBV25-1 and TRBJ2-1, with D uncertain. V was shortened by 0 bases and J by 7 bases, with 16 bases between the two germline ends. The V gene's germline CDR1 is MGHDK and CDR2 SYGVNS. The CDR3 length is 16 residues. The CDR3 sequence: CASSEYSGPLENEQFF. DNA for the CDR3: TGTGCCAGCAGTGAATATAGTGGCCCCCTAGAGAATGAGCAGTTCTTC. The entire variable domain, with the rest obtained from reference TRBV25-1 and TRBJ2-1, is as follows: EADIYQTPRYLVIGTGKKITLECSQTMGHDKMYWYQQDPGMELHLIHYSYGVNSTEKGDLSSESTVSRIRTEHFPLTLESARPSHTSQYLCASSEYSGPLENEQFFGPGTRLTVL.

The J gene is TRBJ2-1, the V gene TRBV29-1; D could derive from TRBD1 or TRBD2 (6 bases each). Germline CDR1 SQVTM, CDR2 ANQGSEA. Trimming cost V 0 bases and J 14 bases, with 11 bases left between them. This CDR3 spans 11 amino acids. Written as DNA, the CDR3 is TGCAGCGTTGAAGACGGGGGCGATAAGTTCTTC. The encoded protein is CSVEDGGDKFF.

The CDR3 nucleotides are TGTGCCAGCAGCTTAGCTGACAGGGGGTTATCAGAGACCCAGTACTTC. This sequence encodes CASSLADRGLSETQYF. This rearrangement joins TRBV7-9 to TRBJ2-5; 9 bases match TRBD1. Unmatched junction bases numbered 6, after V lost 0 bases and J lost 4 bases. This CDR3 contains 16 residues. The V gene's germline CDR1 is SEHNR and CDR2 FQNEAQ (reference sequence). Full variable domain (outside the CDR3, taken from reference TRBV7-9 and TRBJ2-5): DTGVSQNPRHKITKRGQNVTFRCDPISEHNRLYWYRQTLGQGPEFLTYFQNEAQLEKSRLLSDRFSAERPKGSFSTLEIQRTEQGDSAMYLCASSLADRGLSETQYFGPGTRLLVL.

This sequence joins TRBV5-5 and TRBJ2-1; a possible D gene is TRBD2 (5 bases). The CDR3 runs 16 residues. CDR1 and CDR2 from the germline V gene are SGHKS and YYEKEE (reference sequence). Deletions cut 4 bases from V and 7 bases from J, with 21 bases between. The DNA of the CDR3 is TGTGCCAGCAGCGCTGCCCCGACGAGGACGGGGAATGAGCAGTTCTTC. It encodes CASSAAPTRTGNEQFF.

The CDR3 sequence: CASGLVLGTSGGVEQFF. The CDR3 nucleotides read TGTGCTAGTGGTTTGGTACTCGGGACTAGCGGTGGGGTTGAGCAGTTCTTC. The genes are TRBV12-5 and TRBJ2-1; 11 positions match TRBD2. Germline V CDR1 and CDR2: LGHNT, FRNRAP. V dropped 0 bases and J dropped 9; count of bases not matched to a gene: 10. This CDR3 region has 17 residues. The full variable domain, completed using reference TRBV12-5 and TRBJ2-1, is DARVTQTPRHKVTEMGQEVTMRCQPILGHNTVFWYRQTMMQGLELLAYFRNRAPLDDSGMPKDRFSAEMPDATLATLKIQPSEPRDSAVYFCASGLVLGTSGGVEQFFGPGTRLTVL.

CDR3 region: CASSEPPELAGGSSTDTQYF. CDR3 bases: TGTGCCAGCAGTGAACCCCCGGAGCTAGCGGGGGGATCTAGCACAGATACGCAGTATTTT. This chain connects TRBV2 to TRBJ2-3; 11 bases map to TRBD2. The J segment lost 0 bases and the V segment lost 2 bases, leaving 13 bases of the junction unmatched. Germline V gene sequence: CDR1 SNHLY, CDR2 FYNNEI. The CDR3 length is 20 residues.

About this clone: The same CDR3 can be traced to other DNA sequences in this sample. CDR3 sequence reads: CASSSQETQYF. The CDR3 region has the DNA TGTGCCAGCAGTTCCCAAGAGACCCAGTACTTC. The chain carries TRBV27 and TRBJ2-5; no clear D gene. This CDR3 region has 11 residues. V lost 4 bases and J lost 1, with 1 base in between. Germline CDR1 and CDR2: MNHEY and SMNVEV (reference sequence).